This TCR beta chain originates from a study of blood T cell repertoires in COVID-19. Study in general: Samples representing acute and convalescent COVID-19 were sourced from the United States, Italy and Spain.

V lost 4 bases, J lost 8 bases, and 18 bases stayed unmatched. Germline V CDR1 and CDR2: KGHDR, SFDVKD. CDR3 length equals 19 residues. Assay: immunoSEQ multiplex PCR; the TCRdb copy retains only in-frame clones and omits some. The data show 200,000 to 250,000 clones, around nine tenths seen once. The TCR comes from a woman aged 40 to 50 who had recovered from COVID-19. The specimen was peripheral blood. The chain is built from TRBV24-1 and TRBJ2-1; 11 nucleotides align to TRBD2. CDR3 amino acids: CATSEPSSLTSGKFDEQFF. In DNA, the CDR3 is TGTGCCACCAGTGAACCGTCCTCCCTGACTAGCGGGAAGTTCGATGAGCAGTTCTTC.